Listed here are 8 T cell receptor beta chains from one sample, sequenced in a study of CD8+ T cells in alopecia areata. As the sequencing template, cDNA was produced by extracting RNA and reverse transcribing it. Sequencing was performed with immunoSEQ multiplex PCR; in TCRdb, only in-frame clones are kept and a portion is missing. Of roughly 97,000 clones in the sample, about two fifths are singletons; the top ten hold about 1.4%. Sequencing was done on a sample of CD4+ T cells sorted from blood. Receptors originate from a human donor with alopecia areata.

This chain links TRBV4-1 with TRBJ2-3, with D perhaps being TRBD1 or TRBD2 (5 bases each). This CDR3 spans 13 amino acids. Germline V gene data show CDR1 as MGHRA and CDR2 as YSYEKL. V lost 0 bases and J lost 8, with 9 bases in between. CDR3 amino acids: CASSQDLGVTQYF. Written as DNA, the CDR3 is TGCGCCAGCAGCCAAGATTTGGGGGTTACGCAGTATTTT.

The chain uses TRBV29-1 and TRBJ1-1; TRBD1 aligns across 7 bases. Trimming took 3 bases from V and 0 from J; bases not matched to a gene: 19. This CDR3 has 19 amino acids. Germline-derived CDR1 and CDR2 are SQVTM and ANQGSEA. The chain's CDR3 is CSVETLAQKGQRLNTEAFF. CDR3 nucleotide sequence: TGCAGCGTTGAGACTCTGGCACAAAAGGGACAGCGTTTGAACACTGAAGCTTTCTTT.

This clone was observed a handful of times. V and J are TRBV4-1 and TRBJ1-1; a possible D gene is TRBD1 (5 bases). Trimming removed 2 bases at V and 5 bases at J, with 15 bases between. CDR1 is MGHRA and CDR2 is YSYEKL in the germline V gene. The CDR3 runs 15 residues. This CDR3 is CASSQPTSGRTEAFF. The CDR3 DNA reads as TGCGCCAGCAGCCAACCTACCTCAGGGAGAACTGAAGCTTTCTTT.

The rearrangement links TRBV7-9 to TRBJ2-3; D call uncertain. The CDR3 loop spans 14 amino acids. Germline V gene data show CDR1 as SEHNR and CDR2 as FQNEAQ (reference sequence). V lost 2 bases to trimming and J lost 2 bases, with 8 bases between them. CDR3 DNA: TGTGCCAGCAGCTTATCCGGTAACACAGATACGCAGTATTTT. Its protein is CASSLSGNTDTQYF.

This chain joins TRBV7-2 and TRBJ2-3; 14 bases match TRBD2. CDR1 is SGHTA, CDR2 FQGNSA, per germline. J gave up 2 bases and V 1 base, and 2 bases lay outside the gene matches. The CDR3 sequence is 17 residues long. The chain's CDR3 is CASSLGLAGGLTDTQYF. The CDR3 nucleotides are TGTGCCAGCAGCTTAGGACTAGCGGGGGGGCTCACAGATACGCAGTATTTT.

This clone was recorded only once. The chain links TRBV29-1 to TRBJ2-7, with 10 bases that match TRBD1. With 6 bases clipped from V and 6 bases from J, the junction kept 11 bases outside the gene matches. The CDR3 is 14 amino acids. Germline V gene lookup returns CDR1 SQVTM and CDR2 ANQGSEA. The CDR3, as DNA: TGCAGCGTCATTAGGGGACAGGGGTTACGCGAGCAGTACTTC. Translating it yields CSVIRGQGLREQYF.

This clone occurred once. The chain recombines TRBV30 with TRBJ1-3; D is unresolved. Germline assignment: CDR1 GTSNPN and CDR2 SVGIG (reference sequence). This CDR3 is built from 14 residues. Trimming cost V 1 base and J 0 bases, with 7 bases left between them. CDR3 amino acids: CAWSGGSSGNTIYF. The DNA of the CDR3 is TGTGCCTGGAGTGGCGGCAGCTCTGGAAACACCATATATTTT. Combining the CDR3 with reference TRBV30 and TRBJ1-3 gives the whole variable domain SQTIHQWPATLVQPVGSPLSLECTVEGTSNPNLYWYRQAAGRGLQLLFYSVGIGQISSEVPQNLSASRPQDRQFILSSKKLLLSDSGFYLCAWSGGSSGNTIYFGEGSWLTVV.

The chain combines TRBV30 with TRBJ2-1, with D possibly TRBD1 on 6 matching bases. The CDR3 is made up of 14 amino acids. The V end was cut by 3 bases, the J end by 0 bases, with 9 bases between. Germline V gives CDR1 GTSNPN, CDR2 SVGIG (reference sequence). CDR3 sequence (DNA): TGTGCCTGGAGGCCGGACAGCTCCTACAATGAGCAGTTCTTC. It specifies CAWRPDSSYNEQFF.